This is a list of T cell receptor beta chains from one sample in a study of early T cells in non-severe SARS-CoV-2 infection. MiXCR was run by TCRdb on the 5' RACE reads, yielding one entry per CDR3 protein. Among 35,000 to 45,000 distinct CDR3 sequences listed, roughly 6.2% were seen once. Here the sequenced sample was whole blood, taken at baseline. Receptor source: an adult who was a healthcare worker with PCR-confirmed SARS-CoV-2 infection or an uninfected control (not recorded which). CDR3s include the opening cysteine and the closing phenylalanine or tryptophan. D genes are given only for firm matches. Clone size is not always given. Where it is, it says once, few, many or a class for expanded clones.

j_call | clone_size | v_call | d_call | cdr3_aa | cdr3_nt
TRBJ2-2 | few | TRBV20-1 | NA | CSPDRNNTGELFF | TGCAGTCCAGACAGAAATAACACCGGGGAGCTGTTTTTT
TRBJ2-1 | NA | TRBV7-9 | NA | CASSSIVGGPNEQFF | TGTGCCAGCAGCTCGATCGTCGGGGGACCCAATGAGCAGTTCTTC
TRBJ2-3 | many | TRBV18 | NA | CASSPVGARSTDTQYF | TGTGCCAGCTCACCAGTCGGTGCGCGTAGCACAGATACGCAGTATTTT
TRBJ1-4 | many | TRBV27 | TRBD1 | CASRDRGAGFEKLFF | TGTGCCAGCAGAGACAGGGGCGCGGGCTTTGAAAAACTGTTTTTT
TRBJ2-1 | many | TRBV9 | TRBD2 | CASSVAPLARYNEQFF | TGTGCCAGCAGCGTAGCGCCACTAGCGAGATACAATGAGCAGTTCTTC
TRBJ2-1 | many | TRBV12-3/TRBV12-4 | NA | CASSPGQSSYNEQFF | TGTGCCAGCAGCCCCGGACAGAGCTCCTACAATGAGCAGTTCTTC
TRBJ2-2 | NA | TRBV14 | NA | CASSQAPRTGELFF | TGTGCCAGCAGCCAAGCCCCTAGGACCGGGGAGCTGTTTTTT
TRBJ2-3 | many | TRBV7-6 | TRBD1 | CASSFGQGSDTQYF | TGTGCCAGCAGCTTCGGACAGGGTTCTGATACGCAGTATTTT
TRBJ2-5 | many | TRBV18 | NA | CASSEGETQYF | TGTGCCAGCTCAGAGGGAGAGACCCAGTACTTC
TRBJ2-4 | many | TRBV20-1 | TRBD1 | CSARPGTGGKNIQYF | TGCAGTGCTAGGCCCGGGACAGGGGGCAAAAACATTCAGTACTTC
TRBJ1-2 | many | TRBV18 | TRBD1 | CASSLTTGAQGYTF | TGTGCCAGCTCACTCACAACAGGGGCGCAGGGCTACACCTTC
TRBJ2-3 | few | TRBV7-2 | TRBD2 | CASSLGPPSGGALSTDTQYF | TGTGCCAGCAGCTTAGGACCCCCTAGCGGGGGGGCCCTTAGCACAGATACGCAGTATTTT
TRBJ2-4 | NA | TRBV7-2 | NA | CASSPPQLAKNIQYF | TGTGCCAGCAGCCCCCCCCAGCTAGCCAAAAACATTCAGTACTTC
TRBJ2-2 | few | TRBV6-2/TRBV6-3 | NA | CASLESGRTGELFF | TGTGCCAGCCTGGAGTCGGGCCGCACCGGGGAGCTGTTTTTT
TRBJ1-1 | many | TRBV19 | NA | CASSIVTWNTEAFF | TGTGCCAGTAGTATTGTGACGTGGAACACTGAAGCTTTCTTT
TRBJ1-2 | few | TRBV30 | NA | CAWSKNTLYGYTF | TGTGCCTGGAGTAAGAACACTCTCTATGGCTACACCTTC
TRBJ2-3 | many | TRBV14 | NA | CASSQSTRGASTDTQYF | TGTGCCAGCAGCCAAAGCACCCGGGGAGCTAGCACAGATACGCAGTATTTT
TRBJ2-2 | NA | TRBV29-1 | NA | CSVRERGNTGELFF | TGCAGCGTTCGTGAACGGGGGAACACCGGGGAGCTGTTTTTT
TRBJ2-5 | many | TRBV20-1 | TRBD2 | CSARDLTSPALAF | TGCAGTGCTAGAGATTTGACTAGCCCCGCATTGGCCTTC
TRBJ1-1 | many | TRBV20-1 | TRBD1 | CSARDHRGNTEAFF | TGCAGTGCTAGAGATCACAGGGGGAACACTGAAGCTTTCTTT
TRBJ1-2 | many | TRBV28 | NA | CASSLPTGPYGYTF | TGTGCCAGCAGTTTACCCACTGGACCCTATGGCTACACCTTC
TRBJ1-2 | many | TRBV7-2 | NA | CASSLGSLYGYTF | TGTGCCAGCAGCTTAGGCTCACTCTATGGCTACACCTTC
TRBJ2-2 | many | TRBV6-1 | NA | CASRGGFGELFF | TGTGCCAGCAGGGGGGGATTCGGGGAGCTGTTTTTT
TRBJ1-5 | many | TRBV5-4 | NA | CASSLQGTNQPQHF | TGTGCCAGCAGCTTGCAGGGGACGAATCAGCCCCAGCATTTT
TRBJ2-1 | NA | TRBV7-9 | TRBD2 | CASSDTGLAGAQVYNEQFF | TGTGCCAGCAGCGATACCGGACTAGCGGGGGCCCAAGTCTACAATGAGCAGTTCTTC
TRBJ2-2 | NA | TRBV9 | NA | CASSVGPNTGELFF | TGTGCCAGCAGCGTAGGTCCGAACACCGGGGAGCTGTTTTTT
TRBJ2-7 | medium-sized | TRBV4-3 | TRBD2 | CASSQDIAGGLLSYEQYF | TGCGCCAGCAGCCAAGATATAGCGGGGGGGTTACTTTCCTACGAGCAGTACTTC
TRBJ2-7 | many | TRBV4-1 | NA | CASSQGQSSYEQYF | TGCGCCAGCAGCCAAGGACAGAGCTCCTACGAGCAGTACTTC
TRBJ1-2 | many | TRBV5-1 | NA | CASRWIRDINYGYTF | TGCGCCAGCAGGTGGATCCGGGACATCAACTATGGCTACACCTTC
TRBJ1-6 | many | TRBV20-1 | NA | CSASGRGYSPLHF | TGCAGTGCTAGCGGCAGGGGTTATTCACCCCTCCACTTT
TRBJ1-2 | many | TRBV12-3/TRBV12-4 | NA | CASSPGFYGYTF | TGTGCCAGCAGTCCGGGATTCTATGGCTACACCTTC
TRBJ2-5 | many | TRBV20-1 | TRBD1 | CSAGQGGKETQYF | TGCAGTGCGGGACAGGGGGGCAAAGAGACCCAGTACTTC
TRBJ1-6 | few | TRBV11-2 | NA | CASSLQGDASPLHF | TGTGCCAGCAGTTTACAGGGAGATGCTTCACCCCTCCACTTT
TRBJ2-5 | many | TRBV12-3/TRBV12-4 | NA | CASSLRLNQETQYF | TGTGCCAGCAGTTTACGACTAAACCAAGAGACCCAGTACTTC
TRBJ2-7 | many | TRBV18 | NA | CASSPGDEQYF | TGTGCCAGCTCACCAGGGGACGAGCAGTACTTC
TRBJ2-3 | many | TRBV7-2 | NA | CASSLDGEGTDTQYF | TGTGCCAGCAGCTTAGACGGGGAAGGCACAGATACGCAGTATTTT
TRBJ2-3 | NA | TRBV20-1 | TRBD1 | CSATTRTGSTDTQYF | TGCAGTGCTACCACCAGGACAGGCAGCACAGATACGCAGTATTTT
TRBJ2-7 | many | TRBV5-1 | TRBD1 | CASSLTGGLNEQYF | TGCGCCAGCAGCTTGACAGGGGGCTTGAACGAGCAGTACTTC